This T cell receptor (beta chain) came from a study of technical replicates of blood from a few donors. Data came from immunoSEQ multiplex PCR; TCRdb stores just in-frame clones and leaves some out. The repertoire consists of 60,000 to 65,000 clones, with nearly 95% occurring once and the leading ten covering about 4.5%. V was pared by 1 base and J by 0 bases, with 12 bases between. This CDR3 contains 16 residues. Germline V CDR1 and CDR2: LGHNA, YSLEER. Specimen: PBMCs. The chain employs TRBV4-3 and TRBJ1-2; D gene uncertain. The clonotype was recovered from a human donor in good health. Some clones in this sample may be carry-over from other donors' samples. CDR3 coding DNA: TGCGCCAGCAGCCAAGGTTTGCAGGCAACTAACTATGGCTACACCTTC. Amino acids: CASSQGLQATNYGYTF.